This TCR beta chain is from a study of glioma-infiltrating T cells (dated by TCRdb to about 2016). As for the study more broadly: The low-grade gliomas were WHO grade II oligodendrogliomas or astrocytomas, while the glioblastomas were WHO grade IV tumors sampled at initial diagnosis rather than at recurrent diagnosis. Dexamethasone was administered to glioma patients for six or fewer days before surgery. The sequencing target for blood libraries was about 4.5- to 11-fold coverage of about a million peripheral T cells. Sequencing of TCR alpha- and beta-chain repertoires was performed on glioma tissue, on non-neoplastic brain tissue, and on matched peripheral blood mononuclear cells. To measure divergence between tissue and blood T-cell populations, each tissue-infiltrating repertoire was compared with the peripheral blood repertoire of the same patient. Three low-grade glioma patients, roughly eight primary glioblastoma patients, and three non-glioma patients who contributed non-neoplastic brain tissue made up the paired cohort.

Beyond this particular receptor, the publication reports: VJ-independent divergence between tissue and blood was below expectation in non-neoplastic patients but above expectation in all gliomas, especially low-grade gliomas. The group comparisons were based on small numbers of patients: three non-neoplastic, three low-grade glioma and seven or eight glioblastoma patients. Patients with low tissue-blood divergence were marked by a signature set of shared blood CDR3 motifs, and that set was depleted in highly divergent patients. Very few CDR3 sequences were shared between tissue and blood, attributed to high CDR3 diversity and limited sampling.

From the cysteine up to the phenylalanine, the CDR3 has a length of 16 residues. The entry retains the CDR3 DNA only, 48 bases that are in frame from base 1. Per the germline V gene, SGHRS is the CDR1 and YFSETQ is the CDR2. TCR alpha and beta CDR3 regions were amplified with the iRepertoire nested amplicon-rescue multiplex PCR (arm-PCR) platform from RNA. The input for one-step reverse transcription and amplification was 100-400 ng of either tissue mRNA or PBMC total RNA. Following bead purification, Illumina adapters were added by a secondary multiplex PCR, and the libraries were gel-purified between 200 and 400 bp. Libraries carried internal 6-nucleotide barcodes used for demultiplexing. Libraries were sequenced on an Illumina MiSeq with 2x220 or 2x250 nucleotide paired-end reads. Concerning the study's data processing: Paired reads were merged using FLASH 1.2.11 and aligned with BWA-MEM to the GRCh37 human genome, and TRA and TRB reads were then extracted. For V and J assignment, an IMGT-derived reference of cassette sequences and CDR3 motifs that included pseudogenes was used. Reads were translated in three frames, and productive CDR3s were defined by a C…FGXG motif without stop codons. Unique combinations of V-J cassette pair and CDR3 amino acid sequence were defined as clonotypes. Reads were filtered by Hamming distance, with the threshold set by the sequence error rate of each sample in mapped regions. In TCRdb, the public reads were trimmed at Q25 with fastp and aligned with MiXCR, with productive beta chains retained. Merged by CDR3 protein, the rows form single entries marked with the most common genes and DNA. The authors' filters were not applied to this entry. This sample comprises a few hundred thousand distinct CDR3 sequences, 35% to 45% of them detected only once. Of the sample, 12% is held by the ten largest clones.

To note about this clonotype: Its antigen target is currently unknown. A read error may account for a junction end that differs from germline.

Immediately after resection, surgical brain or tumor specimens were cryofrozen in liquid nitrogen, and peripheral blood cells were collected at the same time. This sequence originates from a human donor with low-grade glioma or glioblastoma, undergoing nonglioma brain surgery, or in good health (not recorded which). Material: glioma tissue, nonneoplastic brain tissue, or PBMCs (not recorded which). Rearrangement joined TRBV5-1 to TRBJ1-3, with the D gene too uncertain to name. CDR3 loop: CVSRLEGFRPGNTIYF. The DNA sequence is as follows: TGCGTCAGCAGATTGGAAGGGTTCCGCCCTGGAAACACCATATATTTT.